Shown below are 29 T cell receptor beta chains from a single sample sequenced in a study of cytomegalovirus exposure and HLA in healthy donors (dated by TCRdb to the late 2010s). The receptor library was made with the immunoSEQ multiplex PCR assay. The multiplex PCR relied on a mix of 60 forward primers for TCR Vbeta segments and 13 reverse primers for TCR Jbeta segments. In TCRdb, the immuneACCESS table is reduced to in-frame sequences with V and J assigned. These tables do not hold every clone; where another copy was compared, an unresolved V gene accounts for under half, and the others remain unexplained. The sample table records roughly 230,000 clones; about nine tenths of these occur just once. The top ten clones comprise less than 2% of the sample. The sample taken for sequencing was PBMCs. The receptors were gathered from a girl aged 2 to 9 in good health and CMV-seronegative.

The chain has TRBV6-1 and TRBJ2-2; 9 bases agree with TRBD1. The V gene end was trimmed by 8 bases and the J gene end by 6 bases; junction bases not matched to a gene: 7. This CDR3 spans 14 amino acids. CDR1 and CDR2 from the germline V gene are MNHNS and SASEGT. CDR3 nucleotide sequence: TGTGCCAGCCTCAGGGACAGGGCGGCCGGGGAGCTGTTTTTT. Translated: CASLRDRAAGELFF.

The chain employs TRBV7-2 and TRBJ2-7; 13 bases agree with TRBD2. Germline V gene sequence: CDR1 SGHTA, CDR2 FQGNSA. With V trimmed by 4 bases and J by 4 bases, 7 bases remained unmatched. This CDR3 is built from 16 residues. Here the CDR3 reads CASSSSRLAGGYEQYF. As DNA, the CDR3 is TGTGCCAGCAGCTCCTCCAGACTAGCGGGAGGATACGAGCAGTACTTC.

J is TRBJ2-2 and V is TRBV18; 9 bases map to TRBD2. V gave up 1 base and J gave up 4 bases; unmatched junction bases: 4. CDR1 and CDR2 from the germline V gene are KGHSH and LQKENI. This CDR3 is 16 amino acids long. The CDR3: CASSPLSGRTTGELFF. CDR3 coding DNA: TGTGCCAGCTCACCACTGAGCGGGAGGACCACCGGGGAGCTGTTTTTT.

The chain has TRBV6-4 and TRBJ1-1, with D possibly TRBD1 on 6 matching bases. Trimming took 5 bases from V and 4 from J, leaving 11 bases between them. CDR3 length: 13 residues. Germline CDR1 is MRHNA and CDR2 is SNTAGT. The CDR3 loop reads CASSNTGITEAFF. Written as DNA, the CDR3 is TGTGCCAGCAGTAACACAGGGATCACTGAAGCTTTCTTT.

This sequence joins TRBV2 and TRBJ2-5; D not resolved. The CDR3 is 11 amino acids. V was shortened by 7 bases and J by 1 base, with 4 bases between the two germline ends. Germline V gene data show CDR1 as SNHLY and CDR2 as FYNNEI. CDR3 amino acids: CASTIQETQYF. The DNA for the CDR3 is TGTGCCAGCACCATCCAAGAGACCCAGTACTTC.

The gene calls are TRBV21-1 and TRBJ1-2; TRBD1, as called in the table, went unchecked against the DNA. TRBV21-1 is annotated as a pseudogene. The CDR3 length is 19 residues. The CDR3 loop is CARTSRVMVPGQRELGYTF. CDR3 coding DNA: TGTGCCAGGACAAGCAGGGTGATGGTCCCGGGACAGAGAGAGTTAGGCTACACCTTC.

The DNA for the CDR3 is TGTGCCAGCAGCCAAACAGGGCCCCAGGACTATGGCTACACCTTC. It specifies CASSQTGPQDYGYTF. V usage is TRBV4-2 and J usage is TRBJ1-2; a weak D match, TRBD1 (6 bases). The length of the CDR3 is 15 residues. Trimming removed 2 bases from V and 3 bases from J, with 13 bases in between. The V gene's germline CDR1 is LGHNA and CDR2 YNFKEQ.

The chain uses TRBV25-1 and TRBJ2-3, with 10 bases aligning to TRBD2. The CDR3 contains 12 residues. CDR1 MGHDK and CDR2 SYGVNS come from the germline V gene. J gave up 8 bases and V 7 bases, and 3 bases lay outside the gene matches. DNA for the CDR3: TGTGCCAGCACCCCTAGCGGGGGTACGCAGTATTTT. This codes for CASTPSGGTQYF.

The rearrangement links TRBV2 to TRBJ2-5; the match to TRBD2 covers 8 bases. Germline CDR1 is SNHLY and CDR2 is FYNNEI. This CDR3 region has 13 residues. Trimming at V came to 1 base and at J to 9 bases, leaving 4 bases not matched to a gene. The CDR3 spells CASSEGLARSQYF. CDR3 nucleotides: TGTGCCAGCAGTGAAGGACTAGCGAGGTCCCAGTACTTC. Variable domain in full (rest from reference TRBV2 and TRBJ2-5): EPEVTQTPSHQVTQMGQEVILRCVPISNHLYFYWYRQILGQKVEFLVSFYNNEISEKSEIFDDQFSVERPDGSNFTLKIRSTKLEDSAMYFCASSEGLARSQYFGPGTRLLVL.

This rearrangement joins TRBV10-3 to TRBJ2-3, with 7 bases fitting TRBD1. The CDR3 covers 17 residues. The V segment lost 1 base and the J segment 0 bases; nucleotides outside the gene matches: 7. Germline values: CDR1 ENHRY, CDR2 SYGVKD. DNA of the CDR3: TGTGCCATCAGTGAGTACGGGACAGACACTAGCACAGATACGCAGTATTTT. Amino acids: CAISEYGTDTSTDTQYF.

V and J are TRBV5-1 and TRBJ1-5, with D unclear. Germline CDR1 SGHRS, CDR2 YFSETQ. V lost 2 bases and J lost 2, with 11 bases in between. The length of the CDR3 is 15 residues. The CDR3 DNA follows: TGCGCCAGCAGCTTTGGGCTGTCGGGCAATCAGCCCCAGCATTTT. This gives the protein CASSFGLSGNQPQHF.

The J gene is TRBJ1-1, the V gene TRBV29-1; 7 bases map to TRBD1. There are 13 residues in the CDR3. V lost 4 bases, J lost 5 bases, and 7 bases stayed unmatched. Germline V lookup: CDR1 SQVTM, CDR2 ANQGSEA. In nucleotides, the CDR3 is TGCAGCGTTGCTCCAGGGGGGTGGACTGAAGCTTTCTTT. Its protein product is CSVAPGGWTEAFF. Variable domain in full (rest from reference TRBV29-1 and TRBJ1-1): SAVISQKPSRDICQRGTSLTIQCQVDSQVTMMFWYRQQPGQSLTLIATANQGSEATYESGFVIDKFPISRPNLTFSTLTVSNMSPEDSSIYLCSVAPGGWTEAFFGQGTRLTVV.

V gene TRBV19 combines with J gene TRBJ1-5; D is possibly TRBD1 (5 bases). The CDR3 spans 15 residues. The V end was cut by 6 bases, the J end by 6 bases, with 18 bases between. Germline lookup yields CDR1 LNHDA and CDR2 SQIVND (reference sequence). The DNA of the CDR3 is TGTGCCAGTAGGCCACCCAGGGAAAGGGGTCAGCCCCAGCATTTT. Encoded protein: CASRPPRERGQPQHF.

The J gene is TRBJ1-5, the V gene TRBV5-5, with TRBD1 identical over 9 bases. Losses at the gene ends were 2 bases for V and 6 bases for J; bases not matched to a gene: 6. Germline V gene data show CDR1 as SGHKS and CDR2 as YYEKEE (reference sequence). The CDR3 covers 15 residues. CDR3 residues: CASSFWDREGQPQHF. The CDR3 nucleotides read TGTGCCAGCAGCTTTTGGGACAGGGAGGGTCAGCCCCAGCATTTT.

The chain recombines TRBV6-5 with TRBJ2-7; 14 positions agree with TRBD2. This CDR3 contains 16 residues. The J segment lost 4 bases and the V segment lost 2 bases, leaving 4 bases of the junction unmatched. Germline values: CDR1 MNHEY, CDR2 SVGAGI. The CDR3 bases are TGTGCCAGCAGTTACGGACTAGCGGGAGGTCGATACGAGCAGTACTTC. Translation gives CASSYGLAGGRYEQYF.

The gene calls are TRBV9 and TRBJ1-2, with D tentatively TRBD1 (5 bases). The germline V gene has CDR1 SGDLS and CDR2 YYNGEE. The CDR3 is 12 amino acids. Trimming removed 7 bases from V and 6 bases from J, with 13 bases in between. Written as DNA, the CDR3 is TGTGCCAGCGGGGGTCGGAGGGATGGCTACACCTTC. As protein: CASGGRRDGYTF.

This sequence joins TRBV10-1 and TRBJ2-3; no definite D call. Per the germline V gene, CDR1 is WNHNN and CDR2 is SYGVQD (reference sequence). V lost 4 bases, J lost 2 bases, and 4 bases lay in between. The CDR3 spans 12 residues. The chain's CDR3 is CASSVSTDTQYF. CDR3 DNA: TGCGCCAGCAGTGTATCCACAGATACGCAGTATTTT.

The CDR3 sequence: CASSPVTGFVVGEQYF. The DNA for the CDR3 is TGTGCCAGCAGTCCTGTGACAGGCTTTGTAGTCGGGGAGCAGTACTTC. The chain employs TRBV2 and TRBJ2-7, with D perhaps TRBD1 (6 bases). V lost 5 bases and J 7 bases, leaving 24 bases between the germline ends. The CDR3 totals 16 residues. Per germline, CDR1 SNHLY and CDR2 FYNNEI.

The chain links TRBV19 to TRBJ2-6; D may be TRBD2 (5 bases). The length of the CDR3 is 13 residues. V was pared by 10 bases and J by 9 bases, with 16 bases between. The germline gives CDR1 LNHDA, CDR2 SQIVND (reference sequence). The CDR3 coding sequence is TGTGCCACCTCAGGACTGGACTTCAACGTCCTGACTTTC. This gives the protein CATSGLDFNVLTF.

V and J are TRBV29-1 and TRBJ2-3, with 9 bases aligning to TRBD2. The CDR3 covers 17 residues. CDR1 SQVTM and CDR2 ANQGSEA come from the germline V gene. Germline trimming cut 1 base from V and 0 bases from J; bases unmatched to any gene: 8. This chain's CDR3 is CSVEGGQRGASTDTQYF. CDR3 in DNA: TGCAGCGTTGAAGGCGGCCAGCGGGGGGCAAGCACAGATACGCAGTATTTT.

The genes are TRBV5-1 and TRBJ2-2; 13 nucleotides align to TRBD2. J gave up 8 bases and V 4 bases, and 8 bases lay outside the gene matches. Germline-derived CDR1 and CDR2 are SGHRS and YFSETQ. This CDR3 spans 16 amino acids. The CDR3 loop reads CASSPSTSGRYGELFF. CDR3 sequence (DNA): TGCGCCAGCAGCCCGTCGACTAGCGGGAGGTATGGGGAGCTGTTTTTT.

The chain employs TRBV27 and TRBJ1-1; 9 bases fit TRBD1. This CDR3 is 14 amino acids long. Germline V gives CDR1 MNHEY, CDR2 SMNVEV (reference sequence). V lost 3 bases, J lost 6 bases, and 5 bases stayed unmatched. The CDR3 bases are TGTGCCAGCAGTTTCAGACAGGGGGTGTCTGAAGCTTTCTTT. Translating it yields CASSFRQGVSEAFF.

In the case of this clone: The sample has other DNA sequences that encode this CDR3 too. The chain uses TRBV5-1 and TRBJ1-2; unclear D gene. This CDR3 has 13 residues. CDR1 is SGHRS and CDR2 is YFSETQ in the germline V gene. V shed 0 bases and J shed 1 base, with 4 bases lying between them. The CDR3, as DNA: TGCGCCAGCAGCTTGGACAGTAACTATGGCTACACCTTC. Its translation is CASSLDSNYGYTF.

The chain employs TRBV7-2 and TRBJ2-4, with a tentative D call TRBD2 (7 bases). Trimming removed 0 bases at V and 9 bases at J, with 9 bases between. This CDR3 is 13 amino acids long. The germline CDR1 and CDR2 sequences are SGHTA and FQGNSA. As DNA, the CDR3 is TGTGCCAGCAGCTTAGCAGGGGGGGGCATTCAGTACTTC. This sequence encodes CASSLAGGGIQYF.

This clone was seen just once. The genes are TRBV28 and TRBJ1-1; D is perhaps TRBD1 (6 bases). V shed 2 bases and J shed 0 bases, with 10 bases lying between them. The CDR3 runs 15 residues. Per the germline V gene, CDR1 is MDHEN and CDR2 is SYDVKM. The CDR3 region has the DNA TGTGCCAGCAGTTTAGGGGGGGGGCTGAACACTGAAGCTTTCTTT. As protein: CASSLGGGLNTEAFF. The full variable domain, in which reference TRBV28 and TRBJ1-1 provide the parts outside the CDR3, is DVKVTQSSRYLVKRTGEKVFLECVQDMDHENMFWYRQDPGLGLRLIYFSYDVKMKEKGDIPEGYSVSREKKERFSLILESASTNQTSMYLCASSLGGGLNTEAFFGQGTRLTVV.

This clone has only a few counts. V and J are TRBV6-5 and TRBJ2-1, with 13 bases matching TRBD2. Per germline, CDR1 MNHEY and CDR2 SVGAGI. Unmatched junction bases numbered 7, after V lost 4 bases and J lost 10 bases. The CDR3 runs 15 residues. CDR3 loop: CASSWTSGSFKEQFF. In DNA form, the CDR3 reads TGTGCCAGCAGTTGGACTAGCGGGAGTTTTAAGGAGCAGTTCTTC.

V and J are TRBV7-6 and TRBJ2-5; 7 bases are shared with TRBD1. V gave up 5 bases and J gave up 2 bases; unmatched junction bases: 5. This CDR3 is 14 amino acids long. Germline V CDR1 and CDR2: SGHVS, FNYEAQ. CDR3 nucleotides: TGTGCCAGCAGCCCATGGACAGGACAAGAGACCCAGTACTTC. Protein: CASSPWTGQETQYF.

The gene calls are TRBV7-9 and TRBJ1-2; TRBD1 aligns across 12 bases. Germline V gives CDR1 SEHNR, CDR2 FQNEAQ (reference sequence). The length of the CDR3 is 15 residues. Losses at the gene ends were 5 bases for V and 3 bases for J; bases not matched to a gene: 4. This CDR3 is CASSPGQGAYYGYTF. CDR3 in DNA: TGTGCCAGCAGCCCGGGACAGGGGGCTTACTATGGCTACACCTTC.

DNA for the CDR3: TGTGCCAGCAGTGTGGCGGGGAACACCGGGGAGCTGTTTTTT. Translating it yields CASSVAGNTGELFF. J is TRBJ2-2 and V is TRBV6-1; D might be TRBD2 (5 bases). Germline V gene lookup returns CDR1 MNHNS and CDR2 SASEGT. The V end was cut by 4 bases, the J end by 1 base, with 7 bases between. This CDR3 comprises 14 residues.